Below are 25 T cell receptor beta chains sequenced from a single sample in a study of CD8 T cells in ankylosing spondylitis. MiXCR, run by TCRdb on the 5' RACE reads, gives a single entry per CDR3 protein. The repertoire holds about 27,000 distinct CDR3 sequences, with roughly 7.3% as singletons. Source material: blood. These receptors were taken from a male donor with ankylosing spondylitis or in good health (not recorded which).

V gene TRBV5-5 combines with J gene TRBJ1-5; no clear D. V was pared by 0 bases and J by 4 bases, with 14 bases between. CDR3 size: 16 residues. CDR1 and CDR2 (germline): SGHKS, YYEKEE (reference sequence). The CDR3 is CASSLGGGVRNQPQHF. The CDR3 DNA is TGTGCCAGCAGCTTGGGTGGAGGAGTCCGTAATCAGCCCCAGCATTTT.

This clonotype was found a few times. V and J are TRBV29-1 and TRBJ2-1, with 8 bases identical to TRBD2. Germline V CDR1 and CDR2: SQVTM, ANQGSEA. The J segment lost 7 bases and the V segment lost 4 bases, leaving 9 bases of the junction unmatched. The CDR3 has 14 amino acids. CDR3 nucleotides: TGCAGCGTTGCATCCAGCGGGAGAGGTAATGAGCAGTTCTTC. This sequence encodes CSVASSGRGNEQFF.

This clonotype was detected only a few times. The genes are TRBV5-1 and TRBJ2-5; 9 bases are a match to TRBD1. The CDR3 consists of 14 residues. J was trimmed by 6 bases and V by 1 base; bases with no gene match: 4. Germline CDR1 reads SGHRS; CDR2 reads YFSETQ. For the CDR3, the DNA is TGCGCCAGCAGCTTGATGACAGGGGGAAAGACCCAGTACTTC. It yields the protein CASSLMTGGKTQYF. The full variable domain, its missing parts supplied by reference TRBV5-1 and TRBJ2-5, is KAGVTQTPRYLIKTRGQQVTLSCSPISGHRSVSWYQQTPGQGLQFLFEYFSETQRNKGNFPGRFSGRQFSNSRSEMNVSTLELGDSALYLCASSLMTGGKTQYFGPGTRLLVL.

Ten or more counts support this clonotype. The rearrangement links TRBV3-1 to TRBJ1-1; no clear D. Germline V gene data show CDR1 as LGHDT and CDR2 as YNNKEL (reference sequence). The CDR3 contains 13 residues. Between the trimmed V and J ends, which lost 3 bases and 3 bases, there was a span of 8 bases. CDR3 protein: CASSHERYTEAFF. The CDR3 DNA reads TGTGCCAGCAGCCACGAAAGATACACTGAAGCTTTCTTT.

The chain combines TRBV5-4 with TRBJ2-5; 10 nucleotides match TRBD1. The CDR3 contains 14 residues. V shed 6 bases, J shed 5 bases, and the junction held 7 bases outside the gene matches. CDR1 SGHNT and CDR2 YYREEE come from the germline V gene (reference sequence). For the CDR3, the DNA is TGTGCCAGCAATGACAGGGGGCCGGGCGAGACCCAGTACTTC. Its protein is CASNDRGPGETQYF.

This clonotype occurred a few times. J is TRBJ2-2 and V is TRBV12-3 or TRBV12-4, with 7 nucleotides matching TRBD1. The CDR3 loop spans 14 amino acids. The ends lost 7 bases at V and 6 bases at J; junction bases unmatched: 8. The CDR3 bases are TGTGCCAGCACCCCGGAAGGGGGCCCCGGGGAGCTGTTTTTT. It yields the protein CASTPEGGPGELFF.

This clonotype was observed many times. V is TRBV7-2 and J is TRBJ2-4; no clear D. Trimming left V 5 bases short and J 1 base short, with 9 bases between. The CDR3 has 14 residues. Germline CDR1 reads SGHTA; CDR2 reads FQGNSA. In DNA, the CDR3 is TGTGCCAGCAGCCCCCATGGGGCCAAAAACATTCAGTACTTC. Translating gives CASSPHGAKNIQYF.

The rearrangement joins TRBV19 to TRBJ2-7; 12 bases fit TRBD1. CDR1 is LNHDA, CDR2 SQIVND, per germline (reference sequence). CDR3 length equals 14 residues. The junction had 8 bases not matched to a gene; V was cut back by 5 bases and J by 9 bases. The CDR3 coding sequence is TGTGCCAGTAGTGTCCGGGACAGGGGGCTCGGGCAGTACTTC. It specifies CASSVRDRGLGQYF.

This clonotype is labeled medium-sized (0.01 to 0.1%). The rearrangement uses TRBV5-6 and TRBJ1-4; D is unclear. CDR1 SGHDT and CDR2 YYEEEE come from the germline V gene. There are 13 residues in the CDR3. V lost 0 bases, J lost 7 bases, and 7 bases lay in between. CDR3 loop: CASSLVLGEKLFF. CDR3 bases: TGTGCCAGCAGCTTGGTTTTGGGTGAAAAACTGTTTTTT.

This clonotype was seen ten or more times. The chain links TRBV6-6 to TRBJ2-2; D unclear. Trimming cost V 8 bases and J 7 bases, with 5 bases left between them. The CDR3 has 10 amino acids. Germline lookup yields CDR1 MNHNY and CDR2 SVGAGI (reference sequence). CDR3 sequence (DNA): TGTGCCAGCGAGAGCGGGGAGCTGTTTTTT. It codes for CASESGELFF.

V gene TRBV20-1 combines with J gene TRBJ1-1; no reliable D call. The CDR3 totals 13 residues. Germline V gene lookup returns CDR1 DFQATT and CDR2 SNEGSKA (reference sequence). Trimming removed 6 bases from V and 0 bases from J, with 11 bases in between. The chain's CDR3 is CSAAAVLNTEAFF. Written as DNA, the CDR3 is TGCAGTGCCGCAGCGGTGCTGAACACTGAAGCTTTCTTT.

The chain employs TRBV7-2 and TRBJ2-2; maybe TRBD1 (7 bases). Germline V lookup: CDR1 SGHTA, CDR2 FQGNSA. The CDR3 has 15 residues. Trimming shortened V by 4 bases and J by 3 bases, and 12 bases separated the two germline ends. CDR3 in amino acids: CASSWAGQHTGELFF. The CDR3, as DNA: TGTGCCAGCAGCTGGGCGGGACAGCACACCGGGGAGCTGTTTTTT.

The J gene is TRBJ1-1, the V gene TRBV29-1; 7 nucleotides match TRBD1. J gave up 1 base and V 6 bases, and 5 bases lay outside the gene matches. CDR1 is SQVTM, CDR2 ANQGSEA, per germline. The CDR3 has 13 amino acids. For the CDR3, the DNA is TGCAGCGTCCGACAGGGTGGGAACACTGAAGCTTTCTTT. Protein sequence: CSVRQGGNTEAFF.

The chain combines TRBV12-3 or TRBV12-4 with TRBJ2-2; D is ambiguous. This CDR3 has 15 residues. Trimming pared 7 bases from V and 1 base from J, leaving 13 bases between. The CDR3 nucleotides are TGTGCCAGCATCCCAGAGACCCAGAACACCGGGGAGCTGTTTTTT. Protein product: CASIPETQNTGELFF.

A single count supports this clonotype. The V and J genes are TRBV7-8 and TRBJ2-5; D might be TRBD1 (8 bases). The CDR3 contains 15 residues. V gave up 4 bases and J gave up 3 bases, with 15 bases separating them. In germline, CDR1 is SGHVS, CDR2 FQNEAQ. CDR3 residues: CASSSHRGGKETQYF. The CDR3 nucleotides read TGTGCCAGCAGCTCCCACAGGGGGGGAAAAGAGACCCAGTACTTC.

This clonotype was observed a few times. The rearrangement uses TRBV12-3 or TRBV12-4 and TRBJ2-2; D perhaps matches TRBD1 (5 bases). This CDR3 is built from 14 residues. Between the trimmed V and J ends, which lost 7 bases and 6 bases, there was a span of 15 bases. The CDR3 DNA reads as TGTGCCAGCAAACCCCAGGGTAGGGCCGGGGAGCTGTTTTTT. This gives the protein CASKPQGRAGELFF.

There are a few counts of this clonotype. The chain links TRBV20-1 to TRBJ1-1; D is unclear. V lost 1 base to trimming and J lost 1 base, with 13 bases between them. Germline values: CDR1 DFQATT, CDR2 SNEGSKA (reference sequence). This CDR3 is 15 amino acids long. The CDR3 DNA is TGCAGTGCTAGAGGGTTAATGGGAGGGAACACTGAAGCTTTCTTT. It translates to CSARGLMGGNTEAFF.

This clonotype was observed many times. V is TRBV5-1 and J is TRBJ2-1, with D perhaps being TRBD1 or TRBD2 (5 bases each). Germline loops: CDR1 SGHRS, CDR2 YFSETQ. The germline V and J ends were trimmed by 4 bases and 10 bases, with 12 bases remaining between them. The CDR3 is 12 residues long. The CDR3 sequence: CASSHSEGEQFF. CDR3 nucleotides: TGCGCCAGCAGCCACTCCGAGGGGGAGCAGTTCTTC.

A few counts support this clonotype. The chain uses TRBV20-1 and TRBJ2-3, with a weak D call TRBD2 (6 bases). The CDR3 is made up of 12 amino acids. Between the trimmed V and J ends, which lost 6 bases and 4 bases, there was a span of 11 bases. Germline V CDR1 and CDR2: DFQATT, SNEGSKA (reference sequence). The CDR3 nucleotides are TGCAGTGCAAGGCGGGGCGCAGATACGCAGTATTTT. Protein: CSARRGADTQYF.

The rearrangement links TRBV16 to TRBJ2-4, with D tentatively TRBD1 (6 bases). V dropped 5 bases and J dropped 9 bases, with 17 bases sitting between them. Germline assignment: CDR1 KGHSY and CDR2 FQNENV. This CDR3 comprises 14 residues. The CDR3 protein is CASSYDRYRTIQYF. CDR3 DNA sequence: TGTGCCAGCAGCTATGACAGGTATCGGACCATTCAGTACTTC.

This clonotype was picked up a small number of times. This chain joins TRBV21-1 and TRBJ2-1; the tabulated D call, TRBD1, remains unverified against the DNA. TRBV21-1 corresponds to a pseudogene. The CDR3 has 15 amino acids. In nucleotides, the CDR3 is TGTGCCAGCATCTTGGGACGGTCAACCTACAATGAGCAGTTCTTC. Protein: CASILGRSTYNEQFF.

This clonotype occurred a few times. V and J are TRBV6-5 and TRBJ2-5; D is possibly TRBD1 or TRBD2 (6 bases each). The CDR3 runs to 15 residues. Trimming shortened V by 4 bases and J by 5 bases, and 17 bases separated the two germline ends. The germline gives CDR1 MNHEY, CDR2 SVGAGI. The CDR3 is CASSFKRGAWETQYF. DNA for the CDR3: TGTGCCAGCAGTTTCAAAAGGGGGGCCTGGGAGACCCAGTACTTC.

The V gene is TRBV6-2 or TRBV6-3, the J gene TRBJ2-1; a weak D match, TRBD2 (6 bases). Germline V gene sequence: CDR1 MNHEY, CDR2 SVGEGT. The CDR3 length is 14 residues. Trimming left V 7 bases short and J 6 bases short, with 16 bases between. The CDR3 spells CASTLGTGLNEQFF. The CDR3 coding sequence is TGTGCCAGCACCCTAGGGACGGGACTCAATGAGCAGTTCTTC.

The chain combines TRBV25-1 with TRBJ2-1, with TRBD1 matching over 7 bases. The V segment lost 8 bases and the J segment 6 bases; nucleotides outside the gene matches: 7. From germline, CDR1 is MGHDK and CDR2 SYGVNS. The CDR3 covers 13 residues. For the CDR3, the DNA is TGTGCCAGCCATCAGGCAGGGGGCAATGAGCAGTTCTTC. The encoded protein is CASHQAGGNEQFF.

V is TRBV20-1 and J is TRBJ2-3; either TRBD1 or TRBD2 may fit D (5 bases each). Germline CDR1 DFQATT, CDR2 SNEGSKA (reference sequence). The CDR3 length is 14 residues. Trimming stripped 3 bases from V and 4 bases from J, with 14 bases between. CDR3 residues: CSASSWGRSDTQYF. The DNA for the CDR3 is TGCAGTGCTAGCTCTTGGGGGAGATCAGATACGCAGTATTTT.